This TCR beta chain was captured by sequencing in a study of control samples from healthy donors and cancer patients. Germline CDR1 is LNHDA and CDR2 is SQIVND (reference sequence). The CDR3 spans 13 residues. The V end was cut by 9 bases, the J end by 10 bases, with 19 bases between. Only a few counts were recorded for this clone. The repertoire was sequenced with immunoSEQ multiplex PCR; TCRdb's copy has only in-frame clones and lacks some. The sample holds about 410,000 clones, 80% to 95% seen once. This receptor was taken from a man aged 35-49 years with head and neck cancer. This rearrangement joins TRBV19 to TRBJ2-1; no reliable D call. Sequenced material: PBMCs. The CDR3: CARFGRLSNEQFF. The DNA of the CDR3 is TGTGCCAGGTTTGGTCGGCTTTCGAACGAGCAGTTCTTC.